These 32 T cell receptor beta chains were sequenced from one sample in a study of blood T cell repertoires in COVID-19. The repertoire was sequenced with immunoSEQ multiplex PCR; TCRdb's copy has only in-frame clones and lacks some. The data show 200,000 to 300,000 clones, roughly 91% seen once. Sample: peripheral blood. Receptors were obtained from a man between 25 and 39 years old with COVID-19, enrolled during active disease.

V usage is TRBV7-9 and J usage is TRBJ1-2; 7 nucleotides align to TRBD1. Germline loops: CDR1 SEHNR, CDR2 FQNEAQ (reference sequence). Unmatched junction bases numbered 7, after V lost 1 base and J lost 8 bases. The CDR3 has 14 residues. CDR3 nucleotide sequence: TGTGCCAGCAGCTTAGACGTGACAGGGAACGGCTACACCTTC. This translates into CASSLDVTGNGYTF.

The chain recombines TRBV19 with TRBJ1-1; D not certain. V lost 5 bases to trimming and J lost 2 bases, with 9 bases between them. This CDR3 has 13 residues. Germline CDR1 and CDR2: LNHDA and SQIVND (reference sequence). The CDR3 protein is CASSSRQNTEAFF. The CDR3 DNA reads as TGTGCCAGTAGTTCCCGACAAAACACTGAAGCTTTCTTT.

The chain joins TRBV5-4 to TRBJ1-2; no reliable D call. V lost 3 bases to trimming and J lost 7 bases, with 10 bases between them. Germline CDR1 and CDR2: SGHNT and YYREEE (reference sequence). The length of the CDR3 is 12 residues. CDR3: CASSSQEAGYTF. The CDR3 coding sequence is TGTGCCAGCAGCTCGCAGGAGGCTGGCTACACCTTC.

This chain joins TRBV11-2 and TRBJ2-5, with 9 bases aligning to TRBD1. CDR3 length equals 13 residues. V dropped 4 bases and J dropped 7; count of bases not matched to a gene: 4. Germline CDR1 reads SGHAT; CDR2 reads FQNNGV. The CDR3 protein is CASSSATGGTQYF. CDR3 sequence (DNA): TGTGCCAGCAGCTCCGCGACAGGGGGGACCCAGTACTTC.

This clone was observed once. The chain links TRBV9 to TRBJ2-7; D unclear. Deletions cut 4 bases from V and 2 bases from J, with 16 bases between. The CDR3 consists of 15 residues. Germline V gives CDR1 SGDLS, CDR2 YYNGEE. The CDR3 loop reads CASSPTPQATYEQYF. CDR3 sequence (DNA): TGTGCCAGCAGCCCCACCCCCCAGGCGACCTACGAGCAGTACTTC. Full variable domain (remainder filled in from reference TRBV9 and TRBJ2-7): DSGVTQTPKHLITATGQRVTLRCSPRSGDLSVYWYQQSLDQGLQFLIQYYNGEERAKGNILERFSAQQFPDLHSELNLSSLELGDSALYFCASSPTPQATYEQYFGPGTRLTVT.

The J gene is TRBJ1-4, the V gene TRBV28; 7 bases agree with TRBD1. V gave up 6 bases and J gave up 11 bases; unmatched junction bases: 6. The CDR3 sequence is 12 residues long. Germline V gene lookup returns CDR1 MDHEN and CDR2 SYDVKM. The CDR3 nucleotides are TGTGCCAGCAGCACAACAGGGGAGAAACTGTTTTTT. Translating it yields CASSTTGEKLFF.

CDR3 loop: CASSLQGGADTQYF. CDR3 in DNA: TGCGCCAGCAGCTTACAGGGGGGGGCAGATACGCAGTATTTT. The genes are TRBV5-1 and TRBJ2-3; tentative D call: TRBD1 (8 bases). Looked up from germline, CDR1 is SGHRS and CDR2 is YFSETQ. There are 14 residues in the CDR3. V lost 2 bases and J 4 bases, leaving 11 bases between the germline ends.

Notes on this clone: The sample carries other DNA sequences with the same CDR3. This chain uses TRBV30 with TRBJ2-5; D is undetermined. CDR1 GTSNPN and CDR2 SVGIG come from the germline V gene (reference sequence). V lost 0 bases, J lost 4 bases, and 3 bases lay in between. The CDR3 covers 11 residues. This CDR3 is CAWSVLETQYF. The CDR3 DNA is TGTGCCTGGAGTGTACTAGAGACCCAGTACTTC.

This clone turned up a few times. This chain uses TRBV25-1 with TRBJ2-2; D may be TRBD1 (8 bases). The length of the CDR3 is 14 residues. Trimming stripped 7 bases from V and 6 bases from J, with 15 bases between. Germline CDR1 MGHDK, CDR2 SYGVNS. The CDR3 region is CASTRTGRAGELFF. CDR3 bases: TGTGCCAGCACCCGGACAGGGAGGGCCGGGGAGCTGTTTTTT.

CDR3 in amino acids: CASSTTGRETQYF. The CDR3 region has the DNA TGTGCCAGCAGCACGACAGGGCGGGAGACCCAGTACTTC. The V gene is TRBV7-2, the J gene TRBJ2-5, with TRBD1 matching over 7 bases. V shed 5 bases and J 5 bases; nucleotides not matched to a gene: 5. CDR3 length: 13 amino acids. Germline V gene sequence: CDR1 SGHTA, CDR2 FQGNSA.

V is TRBV6-6 and J is TRBJ1-6; D unclear. This CDR3 spans 14 amino acids. Germline CDR1 MNHNY, CDR2 SVGAGI (reference sequence). The V end was cut by 2 bases, the J end by 5 bases, with 7 bases between. This CDR3 reads CASSYVQDNSPLHF. Written as DNA, the CDR3 is TGTGCCAGCAGTTACGTCCAGGATAATTCACCCCTCCACTTT.

This chain uses TRBV12-3 or TRBV12-4 with TRBJ1-1; D is ambiguous. The germline V and J ends were trimmed by 6 bases and 1 base, with 9 bases remaining between them. The CDR3 spans 13 residues. The CDR3 loop is CASRNPGNTEAFF. The CDR3 bases are TGTGCCAGCAGGAATCCAGGGAACACTGAAGCTTTCTTT.

Regarding this clone: The same CDR3 arises from other DNA sequences in this sample as well. This sequence joins TRBV5-1 and TRBJ1-1; 8 bases line up with TRBD1. The germline CDR1 and CDR2 sequences are SGHRS and YFSETQ. The CDR3 has 15 residues. V shed 0 bases, J shed 1 base, and the junction held 2 bases outside the gene matches. This CDR3 is CASSLVQGENTEAFF. The CDR3 bases are TGCGCCAGCAGCTTGGTACAGGGGGAGAACACTGAAGCTTTCTTT.

The chain is built from TRBV3-1 (or the pseudogene TRBV3-2) and TRBJ1-5; D call uncertain. V was shortened by 1 base and J by 2 bases, with 9 bases between the two germline ends. The CDR3 extends over 15 amino acids. CDR1 is LGHDT, CDR2 YNNKEL, per germline (reference sequence). The CDR3 DNA reads as TGTGCCAGCAGCCAAGGTGTACTGCGCAATCAGCCCCAGCATTTT. This translates into CASSQGVLRNQPQHF.

The chain couples TRBV21-1 to TRBJ2-3; the D call in the table, TRBD2, was not verified against the DNA. TRBV21-1 represents a pseudogene. The CDR3 runs 19 residues. Here the CDR3 reads CASNPTLTSGGSGTDTQYF. As DNA, the CDR3 is TGTGCCAGCAACCCGACCCTGACTAGCGGGGGGAGCGGCACAGATACGCAGTATTTT.

The genes are TRBV5-5 and TRBJ1-1; D not resolved. Germline V gene sequence: CDR1 SGHKS, CDR2 YYEKEE (reference sequence). Trimming left V 0 bases short and J 5 bases short, with 14 bases between. This CDR3 spans 15 amino acids. CDR3 in amino acids: CASSLDIVRGTEAFF. DNA of the CDR3: TGTGCCAGCAGCTTGGATATAGTACGCGGGACTGAAGCTTTCTTT.

This chain links TRBV7-9 with TRBJ2-4; TRBD1 aligns across 11 bases. From germline, CDR1 is SEHNR and CDR2 FQNEAQ (reference sequence). V shed 4 bases and J 1 base; nucleotides not matched to a gene: 9. This CDR3 comprises 18 residues. The CDR3: CASSSGRTGGGAKNIQYF. The DNA of the CDR3 is TGTGCCAGCAGCTCAGGGAGGACAGGGGGCGGGGCCAAAAACATTCAGTACTTC.

The chain uses TRBV5-1 and TRBJ2-7, with a weak D call TRBD1 (6 bases). The CDR3 has 12 residues. Germline CDR1 and CDR2: SGHRS and YFSETQ. V was pared by 3 bases and J by 6 bases, with 10 bases between. Written as DNA, the CDR3 is TGCGCCAGCAGCTATGGACAGAGCGAGCAGTACTTC. Amino acids: CASSYGQSEQYF.

This chain links TRBV6-5 with TRBJ1-5; D may be TRBD1 (5 bases). The CDR3 covers 14 residues. Germline V gene sequence: CDR1 MNHEY, CDR2 SVGAGI. Trimming stripped 2 bases from V and 7 bases from J, with 12 bases between. CDR3 DNA: TGTGCCAGCAGTTACGACAGTAGATCCCAGCCCCAGCATTTT. Its protein product is CASSYDSRSQPQHF.

V gene TRBV7-9 combines with J gene TRBJ2-7; D possibly corresponds to TRBD2 (5 bases). This CDR3 is 13 amino acids long. The V end lost 3 bases, the J end lost 3 bases, and 9 bases lay between the germline ends. In germline, CDR1 is SEHNR, CDR2 FQNEAQ (reference sequence). This chain's CDR3 is CASSFIGNYEQYF. CDR3 sequence (DNA): TGTGCCAGCAGCTTCATCGGGAACTACGAGCAGTACTTC.

The DNA for the CDR3 is TGTGCCATCAGTGGGGACAGGGCCTATGGCTACACCTTC. Protein sequence: CAISGDRAYGYTF. The gene calls are TRBV10-3 and TRBJ1-2; TRBD1 aligns across 9 bases. Unmatched junction bases numbered 1, after V lost 4 bases and J lost 4 bases. Germline V lookup: CDR1 ENHRY, CDR2 SYGVKD. The CDR3 is 13 residues long.

V is TRBV4-1 and J is TRBJ2-4, with 7 bases fitting TRBD2. V shed 1 base, J shed 0 bases, and the junction held 0 bases outside the gene matches. CDR3 length equals 15 residues. The germline gives CDR1 MGHRA, CDR2 YSYEKL. The CDR3 sequence: CASSQGGGAKNIQYF. In DNA, the CDR3 is TGCGCCAGCAGCCAAGGGGGGGGAGCCAAAAACATTCAGTACTTC.

This chain uses TRBV9 with TRBJ1-1, with TRBD1 identical over 7 bases. With V trimmed by 4 bases and J by 7 bases, 4 bases remained unmatched. The germline V gene encodes CDR1 SGDLS and CDR2 YYNGEE. There are 12 residues in the CDR3. The CDR3 bases are TGTGCCAGCAGCACCCGGGACAGTGAAGCTTTCTTT. Translated: CASSTRDSEAFF.

The chain is built from TRBV27 and TRBJ1-1; D gene unclear. In germline, CDR1 is MNHEY, CDR2 SMNVEV (reference sequence). The CDR3 is made up of 13 amino acids. V shed 6 bases and J shed 1 base, with 9 bases lying between them. The CDR3 DNA follows: TGTGCCAGCAGGTGGGCTGAGAACACTGAAGCTTTCTTT. It specifies CASRWAENTEAFF.

The chain employs TRBV28 and TRBJ1-1; D is possibly TRBD1 (6 bases). The CDR3 is made up of 16 amino acids. Germline values: CDR1 MDHEN, CDR2 SYDVKM. The V and J ends lost 5 bases and 0 bases respectively, with 16 bases between them. CDR3 loop: CASSLPGHQMNTEAFF. The CDR3 DNA reads as TGTGCCAGCAGTCTACCGGGACACCAGATGAACACTGAAGCTTTCTTT. Full variable domain (rest looked up from reference TRBV28 and TRBJ1-1): DVKVTQSSRYLVKRTGEKVFLECVQDMDHENMFWYRQDPGLGLRLIYFSYDVKMKEKGDIPEGYSVSREKKERFSLILESASTNQTSMYLCASSLPGHQMNTEAFFGQGTRLTVV.

This chain uses TRBV5-4 with TRBJ1-2; D gene uncertain. Germline assignment: CDR1 SGHNT and CDR2 YYREEE (reference sequence). V lost 4 bases to trimming and J lost 8 bases, with 15 bases between them. The CDR3 is 13 amino acids. The CDR3 sequence: CASSQHPILGYTF. The CDR3 coding sequence is TGTGCCAGCAGCCAACACCCCATTCTGGGCTACACCTTC.

V gene TRBV25-1 combines with J gene TRBJ2-7, with TRBD2 matching 13 bases. Losses at the gene ends were 6 bases for V and 5 bases for J; bases not matched to a gene: 7. Germline lookup yields CDR1 MGHDK and CDR2 SYGVNS. This CDR3 comprises 15 residues. In DNA form, the CDR3 reads TGTGCCAGCAGCACATCGGGACTAGCGGGGAACGAGCAGTACTTC. Amino acid sequence: CASSTSGLAGNEQYF.

DNA for the CDR3: TGTGCCAGCAGCCTTACAGGGAGTATGTACGAGCAGTACTTC. Translated: CASSLTGSMYEQYF. The chain employs TRBV5-4 and TRBJ2-7; possible D gene TRBD1, 6 bases. Trimming shortened V by 4 bases and J by 4 bases, and 15 bases separated the two germline ends. The CDR3 sequence is 14 residues long. Germline CDR1 and CDR2: SGHNT and YYREEE (reference sequence).

The chain is built from TRBV28 and TRBJ2-3; TRBD2 agrees at 8 bases. V trimming: 3 bases; J trimming: 11 bases; junction bases outside the gene matches: 7. The CDR3 contains 13 residues. Per germline, CDR1 MDHEN and CDR2 SYDVKM. This CDR3 is CASSFSSGGVQYF. The CDR3 nucleotides read TGTGCCAGCAGTTTTTCCAGCGGGGGTGTGCAGTATTTT.

V is TRBV19 and J is TRBJ1-2; a possible D gene is TRBD1 (5 bases). This CDR3 is built from 15 residues. V was trimmed by 5 bases and J by 2 bases, leaving 15 bases between them. Per germline, CDR1 LNHDA and CDR2 SQIVND (reference sequence). The CDR3 nucleotides are TGTGCCAGTAGTGCCTCGTGGGGGGAAAACTATGGCTACACCTTC. This gives the protein CASSASWGENYGYTF. Variable domain in full (rest from reference TRBV19 and TRBJ1-2): DGGITQSPKYLFRKEGQNVTLSCEQNLNHDAMYWYRQDPGQGLRLIYYSQIVNDFQKGDIAEGYSVSREKKESFPLTVTSAQKNPTAFYLCASSASWGENYGYTFGSGTRLTVV.

In DNA form, the CDR3 reads TGCGCCAGCAGAGGGATCATGGACACCAACACCGGGGAGCTGTTTTTT. This encodes CASRGIMDTNTGELFF. The J gene is TRBJ2-2, the V gene TRBV5-1; tentatively, D is TRBD1 (5 bases). Per germline, CDR1 SGHRS and CDR2 YFSETQ. This CDR3 has 16 residues. The germline V and J ends were trimmed by 5 bases and 2 bases, with 16 bases remaining between them.

The chain couples TRBV4-1 to TRBJ2-7, with a weak D call TRBD2 (6 bases). Germline V gives CDR1 MGHRA, CDR2 YSYEKL. CDR3 length: 15 amino acids. With 1 base removed from V and 2 bases from J, the gap between germline ends came to 12 bases. The CDR3 region has the DNA TGCGCCAGCAGCCAAGGCGGCGGGGTAACCTACGAGCAGTACTTC. This encodes CASSQGGGVTYEQYF.